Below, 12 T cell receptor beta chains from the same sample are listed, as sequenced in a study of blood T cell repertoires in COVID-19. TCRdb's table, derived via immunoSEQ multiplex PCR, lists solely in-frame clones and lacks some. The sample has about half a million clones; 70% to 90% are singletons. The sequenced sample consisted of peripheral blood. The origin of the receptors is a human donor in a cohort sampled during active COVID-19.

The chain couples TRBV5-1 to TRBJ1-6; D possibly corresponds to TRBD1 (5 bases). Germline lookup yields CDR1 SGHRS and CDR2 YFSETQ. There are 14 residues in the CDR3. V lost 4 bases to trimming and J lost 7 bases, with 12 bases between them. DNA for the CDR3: TGCGCCAGCAGCCCCAGTGGGGGGAATTCACCCCTCCACTTT. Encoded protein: CASSPSGGNSPLHF.

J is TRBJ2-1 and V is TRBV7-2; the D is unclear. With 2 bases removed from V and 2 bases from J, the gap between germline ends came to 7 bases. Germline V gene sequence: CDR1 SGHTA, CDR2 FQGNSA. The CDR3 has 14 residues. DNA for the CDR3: TGTGCCAGCAGCTTAACCCCTACCTACAATGAGCAGTTCTTC. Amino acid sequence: CASSLTPTYNEQFF.

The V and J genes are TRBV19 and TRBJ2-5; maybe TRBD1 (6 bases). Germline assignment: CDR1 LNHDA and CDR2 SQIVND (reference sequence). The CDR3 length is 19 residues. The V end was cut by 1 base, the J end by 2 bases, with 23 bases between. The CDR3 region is CASSIGRDRLSRAQETQYF. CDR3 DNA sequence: TGTGCCAGTAGTATAGGAAGAGACAGGCTTTCGAGGGCACAAGAGACCCAGTACTTC.

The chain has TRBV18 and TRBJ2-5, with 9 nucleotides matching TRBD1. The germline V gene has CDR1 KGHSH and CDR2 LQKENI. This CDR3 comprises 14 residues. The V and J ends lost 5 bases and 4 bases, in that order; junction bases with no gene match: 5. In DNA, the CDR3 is TGTGCCAGCTCATCGACAGGGGGGACAGAGACCCAGTACTTC. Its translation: CASSSTGGTETQYF.

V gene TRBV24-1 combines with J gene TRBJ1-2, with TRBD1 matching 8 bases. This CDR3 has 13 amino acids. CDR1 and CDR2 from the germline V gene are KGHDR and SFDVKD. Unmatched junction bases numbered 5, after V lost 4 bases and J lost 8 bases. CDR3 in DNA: TGTGCCACCAGTGAGAGGACAGGGACAGGCTACACCTTC. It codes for CATSERTGTGYTF.

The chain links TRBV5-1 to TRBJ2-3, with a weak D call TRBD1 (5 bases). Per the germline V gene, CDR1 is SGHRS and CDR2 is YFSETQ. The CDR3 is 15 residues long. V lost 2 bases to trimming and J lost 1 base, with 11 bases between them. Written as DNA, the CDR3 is TGCGCCAGCAGCTTCGGTGGCAGGGGCACAGATACGCAGTATTTT. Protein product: CASSFGGRGTDTQYF.

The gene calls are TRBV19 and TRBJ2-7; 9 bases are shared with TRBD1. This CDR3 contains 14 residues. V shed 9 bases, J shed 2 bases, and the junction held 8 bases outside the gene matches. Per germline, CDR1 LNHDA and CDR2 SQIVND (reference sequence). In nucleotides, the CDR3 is TGTGCCAGCGTAACAGGGGGCCTTGCCTACGAGCAGTACTTC. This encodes CASVTGGLAYEQYF.

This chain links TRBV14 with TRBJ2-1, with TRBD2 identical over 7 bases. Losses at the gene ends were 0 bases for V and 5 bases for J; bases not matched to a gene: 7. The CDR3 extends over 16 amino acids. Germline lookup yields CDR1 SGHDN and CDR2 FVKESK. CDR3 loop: CASSQDRGGSHNEQFF. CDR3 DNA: TGTGCCAGCAGCCAAGATCGGGGCGGGAGCCACAATGAGCAGTTCTTC.

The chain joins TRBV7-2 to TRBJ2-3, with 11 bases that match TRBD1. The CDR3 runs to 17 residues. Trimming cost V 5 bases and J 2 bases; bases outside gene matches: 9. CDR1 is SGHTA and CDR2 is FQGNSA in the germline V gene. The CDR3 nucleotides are TGTGCCAGCAGCGGTAGGGGACAGGGGGAAATCACAGATACGCAGTATTTT. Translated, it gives CASSGRGQGEITDTQYF.

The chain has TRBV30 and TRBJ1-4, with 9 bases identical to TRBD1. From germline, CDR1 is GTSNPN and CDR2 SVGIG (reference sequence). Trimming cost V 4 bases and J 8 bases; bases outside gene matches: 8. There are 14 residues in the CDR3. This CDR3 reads CAWNRGRYDEKLFF. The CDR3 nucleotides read TGTGCCTGGAACAGGGGGCGTTATGACGAAAAACTGTTTTTT.

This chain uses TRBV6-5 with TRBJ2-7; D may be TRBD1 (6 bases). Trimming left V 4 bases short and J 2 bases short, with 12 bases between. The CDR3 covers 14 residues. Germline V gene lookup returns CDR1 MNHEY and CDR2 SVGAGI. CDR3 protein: CASSSNRVPYEQYF. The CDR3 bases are TGTGCCAGCAGTTCAAACAGGGTCCCCTACGAGCAGTACTTC.

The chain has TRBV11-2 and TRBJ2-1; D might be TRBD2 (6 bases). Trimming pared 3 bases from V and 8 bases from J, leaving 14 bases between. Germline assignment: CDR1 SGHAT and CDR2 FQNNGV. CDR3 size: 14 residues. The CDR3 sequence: CASSLAGSEDEQFF. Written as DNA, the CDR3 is TGTGCCAGCAGCTTGGCGGGATCTGAGGATGAGCAGTTCTTC.